The 17 T cell receptor beta chains in this list originate from one sample, sequenced in a study of spatial heterogeneity in lung cancer. TCRdb redid the calling of the 5' RACE reads with MiXCR, one entry per CDR3 protein. The sample shows about 2,800 distinct CDR3 sequences, about 7.9% of them seen only once. Time point defined: sample taken at primary tumor resection. The sequences come from normal lung tissue next to the tumor, collected at surgery. All receptors come from a male donor with early-stage non-small cell lung cancer.

This clonotype came up many times. The chain joins TRBV19 to TRBJ2-7, with TRBD2 matching 7 bases. The CDR3 has 14 amino acids. Germline loops: CDR1 LNHDA, CDR2 SQIVND (reference sequence). Trimming removed 2 bases from V and 5 bases from J; junction bases left unmatched: 6. This CDR3 reads CASSILAGEDEQYF. The CDR3 DNA reads TGTGCCAGTAGTATACTGGCGGGGGAGGACGAGCAGTACTTC.

As DNA, the CDR3 is TGTGCCAGCAGTTACCTTGGGACAGATACGCAGTATTTT. It codes for CASSYLGTDTQYF. The chain links TRBV6-6 to TRBJ2-3; D unclear. The ends were cut back, 2 bases at V and 3 bases at J, with 6 bases in the middle. Germline loops: CDR1 MNHNY, CDR2 SVGAGI (reference sequence). The CDR3 has 13 residues.

This clonotype is medium-sized. The rearrangement uses TRBV6-5 and TRBJ2-7; 9 bases align to TRBD2. The germline V gene encodes CDR1 MNHEY and CDR2 SVGAGI. V lost 0 bases to trimming and J lost 3 bases; unmatched junction nucleotides: 3. The CDR3 contains 15 residues. The CDR3: CASSYSGTSSYEQYF. The CDR3 DNA is TGTGCCAGCAGTTACTCGGGGACTAGCAGCTACGAGCAGTACTTC.

In its sample, this clonotype ranks as medium-sized. The genes are TRBV24-1 and TRBJ1-3, with D possibly being TRBD1 (5 bases). Per germline, CDR1 KGHDR and CDR2 SFDVKD. Trimming took 4 bases from V and 0 from J, leaving 15 bases between them. The CDR3 is 17 residues long. CDR3 sequence: CATSDELQVGSGNTIYF. The CDR3 DNA reads as TGTGCCACCAGTGACGAACTACAGGTTGGCTCTGGAAACACCATATATTTT.

In its sample, this clonotype is large. This rearrangement joins TRBV20-1 to TRBJ2-4; weak D call: TRBD2 (7 bases). Germline V CDR1 and CDR2: DFQATT, SNEGSKA (reference sequence). The V gene lost 0 bases and the J gene lost 0 bases, with 9 bases spanning the gap. This CDR3 spans 15 amino acids. Here the CDR3 reads CSAREGGVAKNIQYF. The CDR3 DNA is TGCAGTGCTAGAGAAGGGGGGGTAGCCAAAAACATTCAGTACTTC.

Within the sample, this clonotype is medium-sized. The chain carries TRBV4-2 and TRBJ2-3, with 8 nucleotides matching TRBD2. Looked up from germline, CDR1 is LGHNA and CDR2 is YNFKEQ. V lost 3 bases and J lost 2; bases outside the gene matches: 7. This CDR3 spans 16 amino acids. CDR3 region: CASSQEGLANTDTQYF. CDR3 sequence (DNA): TGTGCCAGCAGCCAGGAAGGACTAGCCAACACAGATACGCAGTATTTT.

Within the sample, this clonotype is medium-sized. The chain joins TRBV13 to TRBJ2-7; D uncertain. Trimming removed 9 bases at V and 2 bases at J, with 20 bases between. This CDR3 comprises 15 residues. Germline V gives CDR1 PRHDT, CDR2 FYEKMQ (reference sequence). The CDR3 reads CARGSGATRTYEQYF. In nucleotides, the CDR3 is TGTGCCAGGGGCTCCGGCGCCACTCGTACCTACGAGCAGTACTTC.

This clonotype is labeled as large. The chain employs TRBV11-3 and TRBJ1-5; no firm D call. CDR3 length equals 12 residues. From germline, CDR1 is SGHNT and CDR2 YENEEA. V gave up 5 bases and J gave up 3 bases, with 5 bases separating them. The CDR3 region is CASSRVNQPQHF. DNA of the CDR3: TGTGCCAGCAGCCGGGTCAATCAGCCCCAGCATTTT.

This clonotype was detected many times. The chain joins TRBV7-2 to TRBJ2-1, with D possibly TRBD2 on 7 matching bases. Trimming stripped 4 bases from V and 9 bases from J, with 19 bases between. The germline V gene has CDR1 SGHTA and CDR2 FQGNSA. The CDR3 is 15 residues long. CDR3 residues: CASSWAGGQVSEQFF. DNA for the CDR3: TGTGCCAGCAGCTGGGCCGGGGGGCAGGTTTCTGAGCAGTTCTTC.

The genes are TRBV29-1 and TRBJ2-5, with D tentatively TRBD1 (6 bases). CDR1 and CDR2 (germline): SQVTM, ANQGSEA. The CDR3 runs 12 residues. V lost 7 bases and J 5 bases, leaving 14 bases between the germline ends. CDR3 loop: CSALRDTETQYF. DNA of the CDR3: TGCAGCGCCCTCAGGGACACCGAGACCCAGTACTTC.

By its share, this clonotype is medium-sized. The rearrangement joins TRBV2 to TRBJ1-2; no clear D. CDR1 and CDR2 from the germline V gene are SNHLY and FYNNEI. V was pared by 6 bases and J by 0 bases, with 8 bases between. The CDR3 spans 13 residues. The CDR3 DNA reads TGTGCCAGCAGCGAACGGACTAACTATGGCTACACCTTC. Translated, it gives CASSERTNYGYTF. The full variable domain, its missing parts supplied by reference TRBV2 and TRBJ1-2, is EPEVTQTPSHQVTQMGQEVILRCVPISNHLYFYWYRQILGQKVEFLVSFYNNEISEKSEIFDDQFSVERPDGSNFTLKIRSTKLEDSAMYFCASSERTNYGYTFGSGTRLTVV.

The chain joins TRBV2 to TRBJ2-2; D tentatively reads TRBD1 or TRBD2 (5 bases each). With 10 bases removed from V and 0 bases from J, the gap between germline ends came to 12 bases. Germline V gives CDR1 SNHLY, CDR2 FYNNEI. The CDR3 is 14 residues long. This CDR3 reads CATRGAANTGELFF. CDR3 coding DNA: TGTGCCACCAGAGGGGCAGCGAACACCGGGGAGCTGTTTTTT.

In DNA form, the CDR3 reads TGTGCCAGCAGTTTGGGCGGGAGGATCCCATACGAGCAGTACTTC. Translation: CASSLGGRIPYEQYF. The rearrangement links TRBV12-3 or TRBV12-4 to TRBJ2-7, with 8 bases identical to TRBD2. The CDR3 has 15 amino acids. The V and J ends lost 3 bases and 4 bases, in that order; junction bases with no gene match: 8.

The sample holds many counts of this clonotype. The CDR3 reads CASSRQVDHEQYF. DNA for the CDR3: TGTGCCAGCAGTCGACAGGTAGACCACGAGCAGTACTTC. The V and J genes are TRBV28 and TRBJ2-7, with a weak D call TRBD1 (6 bases). The germline V and J ends were trimmed by 5 bases and 5 bases, with 13 bases remaining between them. Germline CDR1 MDHEN, CDR2 SYDVKM. There are 13 residues in the CDR3. Together with reference TRBV28 and TRBJ2-7, the CDR3 gives the full variable domain: DVKVTQSSRYLVKRTGEKVFLECVQDMDHENMFWYRQDPGLGLRLIYFSYDVKMKEKGDIPEGYSVSREKKERFSLILESASTNQTSMYLCASSRQVDHEQYFGPGTRLTVT.

This clonotype was picked up many times. Being one base from a much bigger clone, this may be a read error. This chain links TRBV18 with TRBJ1-2; the match to TRBD1 covers 9 bases. Germline V CDR1 and CDR2: KGHSH, LQKENI. This CDR3 is built from 16 residues. CDR3 in DNA: TGTGCCAGCTCACCAGGGACAGGGATGACTAACTATGACTACACCTTC. This translates into CASSPGTGMTNYDYTF.

This clonotype showed up many times. The J gene is TRBJ2-1, the V gene TRBV5-4; the match to TRBD2 covers 15 bases. This CDR3 is 15 amino acids long. The V gene's germline CDR1 is SGHNT and CDR2 YYREEE (reference sequence). The junction had 4 bases not matched to a gene; V was cut back by 3 bases and J by 9 bases. CDR3 protein: CASSSGLAGGFEQFF. The CDR3 DNA sequence: TGTGCCAGCAGCTCGGGACTAGCGGGAGGATTTGAGCAGTTCTTC.

The sample holds many counts of this clonotype. The V gene is TRBV6-2 or TRBV6-3, the J gene TRBJ1-1; no reliable D call. The V end lost 7 bases, the J end lost 5 bases, and 14 bases lay between the germline ends. Germline V gene lookup returns CDR1 MNHEY and CDR2 SVGEGT. This CDR3 region has 13 residues. The CDR3: CASIQRMETEAFF. The CDR3 coding sequence is TGTGCCAGCATCCAAAGGATGGAAACTGAAGCTTTCTTT.